Listed below are T cell receptor beta chains from one sample, sequenced in a study of T cells after yellow fever vaccination. TCRdb recomputed calls from the 5' RACE reads with MiXCR, one row per CDR3 protein. The sample carries approximately 340,000 distinct CDR3 sequences, 8.5% to 10% recorded once. The material was PBMCs, obtained on the day of the first yellow fever vaccination. These receptors were collected from a man younger than 35 who received the YFV17D yellow fever vaccine. CDR3s leave out the opening cysteine and the closing phenylalanine or tryptophan. Each record gives: J gene, CDR3 length, V gene, D gene, CDR3 protein. A D gene is named only where the DNA matches it firmly.

j_call: TRBJ1-1; cdr3_length: 10; v_call: TRBV7-2; d_call: -; cdr3_aa: ASSYFNTEAF
j_call: TRBJ1-6; cdr3_length: 12; v_call: TRBV18; d_call: -; cdr3_aa: ASSEDSLNSPLH
j_call: TRBJ2-7; cdr3_length: 11; v_call: TRBV18; d_call: TRBD1; cdr3_aa: ASSSDRVGEQY
j_call: TRBJ2-7; cdr3_length: 15; v_call: TRBV6-5; d_call: TRBD1; cdr3_aa: ASSYQLVTGSPYEQY
j_call: TRBJ1-5; cdr3_length: 12; v_call: TRBV28; d_call: -; cdr3_aa: ASSPMTSNQPQH
j_call: TRBJ2-5; cdr3_length: 13; v_call: TRBV4-3; d_call: -; cdr3_aa: ASSQGWAGQETQY
j_call: TRBJ1-1; cdr3_length: 13; v_call: TRBV5-1; d_call: -; cdr3_aa: ASRLGGTLGTEAF
j_call: TRBJ2-1; cdr3_length: 14; v_call: TRBV11-2; d_call: -; cdr3_aa: ASNLQGGSSYNEQF
j_call: TRBJ2-3; cdr3_length: 13; v_call: TRBV11-3; d_call: -; cdr3_aa: ASSLNGGATDTQY
j_call: TRBJ1-5; cdr3_length: 11; v_call: TRBV19; d_call: -; cdr3_aa: ASRPGSWQPQH
j_call: TRBJ2-1; cdr3_length: 13; v_call: TRBV20-1; d_call: TRBD2; cdr3_aa: SAKSSGGAWNEQF
j_call: TRBJ1-2; cdr3_length: 12; v_call: TRBV21-1; d_call: -; cdr3_aa: ASKKRLSAYGYT
j_call: TRBJ2-3; cdr3_length: 12; v_call: TRBV20-1; d_call: -; cdr3_aa: SARDPRVGDTQY
j_call: TRBJ2-7; cdr3_length: 14; v_call: TRBV4-3; d_call: TRBD1; cdr3_aa: ASSQGTGTGGYEQY
j_call: TRBJ1-5; cdr3_length: 13; v_call: TRBV7-2; d_call: TRBD1; cdr3_aa: ASSLMQGASQPQH
j_call: TRBJ1-1; cdr3_length: 12; v_call: TRBV2; d_call: -; cdr3_aa: ASSPTGRITEAF
j_call: TRBJ2-1; cdr3_length: 13; v_call: TRBV5-1; d_call: -; cdr3_aa: ASSLAVLNYNEQF
j_call: TRBJ1-4; cdr3_length: 11; v_call: TRBV7-3; d_call: -; cdr3_aa: ASSYLNNEKLF
j_call: TRBJ2-1; cdr3_length: 10; v_call: TRBV5-1; d_call: -; cdr3_aa: ASGLRYNEQF
j_call: TRBJ2-2; cdr3_length: 14; v_call: TRBV4-2; d_call: -; cdr3_aa: ATSRQGGGDTGELF
j_call: TRBJ2-7; cdr3_length: 12; v_call: TRBV12-3/TRBV12-4; d_call: TRBD1; cdr3_aa: ASSLGDSFYEQY
j_call: TRBJ1-2; cdr3_length: 11; v_call: TRBV20-1; d_call: TRBD1; cdr3_aa: SATGGADYGYT
j_call: TRBJ2-6; cdr3_length: 12; v_call: TRBV29-1; d_call: -; cdr3_aa: SVVDFSWANVLT
j_call: TRBJ1-6; cdr3_length: 12; v_call: TRBV27; d_call: TRBD1; cdr3_aa: ASSKQGPNSPLH
j_call: TRBJ2-4; cdr3_length: 16; v_call: TRBV5-6; d_call: TRBD1; cdr3_aa: ASNRDRGHPLAKNIQY